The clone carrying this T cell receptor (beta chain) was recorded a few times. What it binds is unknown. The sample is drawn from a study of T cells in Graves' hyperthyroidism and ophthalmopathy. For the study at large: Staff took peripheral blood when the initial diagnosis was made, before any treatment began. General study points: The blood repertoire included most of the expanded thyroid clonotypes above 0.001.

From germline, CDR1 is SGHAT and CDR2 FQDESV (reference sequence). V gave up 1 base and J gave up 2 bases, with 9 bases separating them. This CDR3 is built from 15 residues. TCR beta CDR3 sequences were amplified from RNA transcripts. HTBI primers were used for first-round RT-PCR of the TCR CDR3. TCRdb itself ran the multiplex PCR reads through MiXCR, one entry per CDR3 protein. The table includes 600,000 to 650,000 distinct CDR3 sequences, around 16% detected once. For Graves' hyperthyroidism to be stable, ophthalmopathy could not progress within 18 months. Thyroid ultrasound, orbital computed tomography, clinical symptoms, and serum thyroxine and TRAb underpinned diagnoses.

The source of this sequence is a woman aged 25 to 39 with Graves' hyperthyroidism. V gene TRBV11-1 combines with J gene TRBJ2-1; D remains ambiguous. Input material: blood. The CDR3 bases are TGTGCCAGCAGCTTAGATAGGGTGGCCTACAATGAGCAGTTCTTC. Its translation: CASSLDRVAYNEQFF. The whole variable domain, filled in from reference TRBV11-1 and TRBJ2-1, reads EAEVAQSPRYKITEKSQAVAFWCDPISGHATLYWYRQILGQGPELLVQFQDESVVDDSQLPKDRFSAERLKGVDSTLKIQPAELGDSAMYLCASSLDRVAYNEQFFGPGTRLTVL.